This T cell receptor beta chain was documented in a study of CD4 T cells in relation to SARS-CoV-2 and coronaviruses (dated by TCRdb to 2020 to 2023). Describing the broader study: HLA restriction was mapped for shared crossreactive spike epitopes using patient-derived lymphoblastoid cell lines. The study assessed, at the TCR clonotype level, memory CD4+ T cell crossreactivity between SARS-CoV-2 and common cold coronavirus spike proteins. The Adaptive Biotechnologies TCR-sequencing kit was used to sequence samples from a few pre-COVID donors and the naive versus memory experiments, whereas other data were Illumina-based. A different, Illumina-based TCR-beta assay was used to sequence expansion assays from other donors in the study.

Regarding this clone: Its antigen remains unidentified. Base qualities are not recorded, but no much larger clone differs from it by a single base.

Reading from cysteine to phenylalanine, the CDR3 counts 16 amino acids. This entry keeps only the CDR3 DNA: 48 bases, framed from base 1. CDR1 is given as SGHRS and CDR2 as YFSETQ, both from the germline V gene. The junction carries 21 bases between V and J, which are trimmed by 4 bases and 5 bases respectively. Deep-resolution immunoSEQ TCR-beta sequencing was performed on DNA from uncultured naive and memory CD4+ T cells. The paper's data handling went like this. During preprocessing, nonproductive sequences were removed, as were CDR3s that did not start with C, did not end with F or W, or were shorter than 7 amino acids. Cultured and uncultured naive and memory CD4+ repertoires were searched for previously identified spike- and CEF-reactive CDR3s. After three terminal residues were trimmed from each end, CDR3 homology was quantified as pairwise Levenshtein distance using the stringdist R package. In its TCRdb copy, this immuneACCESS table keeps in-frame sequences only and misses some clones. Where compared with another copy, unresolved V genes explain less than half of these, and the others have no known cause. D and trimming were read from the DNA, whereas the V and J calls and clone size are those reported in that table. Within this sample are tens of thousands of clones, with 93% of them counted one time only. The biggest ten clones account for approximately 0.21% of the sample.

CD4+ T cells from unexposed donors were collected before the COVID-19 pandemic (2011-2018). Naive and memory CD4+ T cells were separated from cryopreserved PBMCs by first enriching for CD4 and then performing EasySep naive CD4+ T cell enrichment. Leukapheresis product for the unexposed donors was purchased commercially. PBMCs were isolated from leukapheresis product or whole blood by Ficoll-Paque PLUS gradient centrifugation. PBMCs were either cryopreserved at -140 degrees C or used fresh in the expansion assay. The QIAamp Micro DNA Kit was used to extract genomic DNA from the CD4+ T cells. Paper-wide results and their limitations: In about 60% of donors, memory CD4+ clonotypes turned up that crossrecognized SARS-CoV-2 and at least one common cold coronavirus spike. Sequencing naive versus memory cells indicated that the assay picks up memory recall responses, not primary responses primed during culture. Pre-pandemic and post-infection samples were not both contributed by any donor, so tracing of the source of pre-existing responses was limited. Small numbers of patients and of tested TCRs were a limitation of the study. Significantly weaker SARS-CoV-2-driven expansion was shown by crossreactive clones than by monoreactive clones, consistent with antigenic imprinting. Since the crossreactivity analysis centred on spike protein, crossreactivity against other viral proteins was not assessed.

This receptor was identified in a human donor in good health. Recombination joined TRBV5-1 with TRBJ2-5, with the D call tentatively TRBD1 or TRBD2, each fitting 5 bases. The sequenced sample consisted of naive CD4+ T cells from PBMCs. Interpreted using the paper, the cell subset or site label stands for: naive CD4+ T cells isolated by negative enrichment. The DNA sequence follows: TGCGCCAGCAGCCCCGCGGGTACAGGCATGGGGGAGACCCAGTACTTC. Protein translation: CASSPAGTGMGETQYF.